This T cell receptor (beta chain) was observed in a study of glioma-infiltrating T cells after dendritic cell vaccination. Study background: Patients received autologous tumor lysate-pulsed dendritic cell vaccination between about 2002 and 2013. Study-level findings and limits: Only a small number of patients had complete blood and tumor samples.

Comment on this clone: Its antigen is not identified.

None of the glioblastoma patients had an isocitrate dehydrogenase mutation. PBMC sampling occurred before vaccination, two weeks after the third dose, and at progression. Measured with immunoSEQ multiplex PCR; TCRdb has only the in-frame clones, and not every one. The sample holds around 100,000 clones, about four fifths seen once. CDR1 and CDR2 from the germline V gene are GTSNPN and SVGIG (reference sequence). The CDR3 sequence is 16 residues long. Trimming took 1 base from V and 0 from J, leaving 13 bases between them. This sample comprised blood, obtained before dendritic cell vaccination. This TCR was sampled from a human donor with glioblastoma. The V call is TRBV30, the J call TRBJ1-5; the D gene is possibly TRBD1 (5 bases). The CDR3 DNA follows: TGTGCCTGGAGTGCCCGGCGGGGGGATAGCAATCAGCCCCAGCATTTT. It translates to CAWSARRGDSNQPQHF.